This T cell receptor beta chain is from a study of vaccination and CD4 T cells after COVID-19. Study observations and caveats: Data came from relatively few convalescent patients and lacked early post-infection timepoints.

Cultured CD4+ T cell DNA was sequenced using the Oncomine TCR Beta short-read assay. TCRdb passed the PCR reads through MiXCR, listing each CDR3 protein once. The sample includes around 20,000 distinct CDR3 sequences, under 60% of them seen just once. This CDR3 has 14 amino acids. After removal of 5 bases from V and 5 bases from J, the junction contained 8 bases not matched to a gene. Germline V gives CDR1 MNHNS, CDR2 SASEGT. Treatment described: roughly ten-day PBMC culture with coronavirus spike peptide pools or control peptides (ViraFEST assay). Comments on this clonotype: The target antigen is unknown.

This sequence was found in a human donor who had recovered from COVID-19. The gene calls are TRBV6-1 and TRBJ1-2; the match to TRBD1 covers 7 bases. This specimen was CD4+ T cells from blood, cultured in vitro, taken after SARS-CoV-2 vaccination. The CDR3 is CASSTGVVGYGYTF. The CDR3 region has the DNA TGTGCCAGCAGTACAGGGGTAGTGGGTTATGGCTACACCTTC.